One and the same sample provided the 13 T cell receptor beta chains below, sequenced in a study of OX40 agonist ivuxolimab in advanced cancers. The table came from immunoSEQ multiplex PCR; TCRdb's copy has only in-frame clones and leaves some out. This table has about 93,000 clones, about 92% appearing once. Source: CD4+ or CD8+ T cells sorted from blood, taken in a trial of the OX40 agonist ivuxolimab. The receptors come from an adult with an advanced solid tumor such as melanoma, head and neck, liver or kidney cancer.

This chain connects TRBV5-5 to TRBJ1-1; possible D gene TRBD1, 6 bases. The CDR3 has 15 amino acids. CDR1 SGHKS and CDR2 YYEKEE come from the germline V gene (reference sequence). V lost 3 bases and J lost 2, with 14 bases in between. The CDR3: CASSWTDRANTEAFF. The CDR3, as DNA: TGTGCCAGCAGCTGGACGGACAGAGCCAACACTGAAGCTTTCTTT.

This clone was recorded once. The chain links TRBV6-5 to TRBJ1-2; unclear D gene. CDR1 is MNHEY, CDR2 SVGAGI, per germline. With 0 bases removed from V and 7 bases from J, the gap between germline ends came to 12 bases. CDR3 size: 14 residues. The CDR3 bases are TGTGCCAGCAGTTACTCGGGCGCCGAGTCTGGCTACACCTTC. Amino acids: CASSYSGAESGYTF.

The V call is TRBV11-3, the J call TRBJ2-7; tentatively, D is TRBD2 (5 bases). The CDR3 extends over 12 amino acids. V was clipped by 4 bases and J by 5 bases, with 9 bases between them. CDR1 is SGHNT, CDR2 YENEEA, per germline. The CDR3 coding sequence is TGTGCCAGCAGCTGGACTGTGGACGAGCAGTACTTC. Encoded protein: CASSWTVDEQYF.

The chain links TRBV19 to TRBJ1-5, with 10 bases matching TRBD1. CDR1 is LNHDA and CDR2 is SQIVND in the germline V gene (reference sequence). CDR3 length: 13 residues. Trimming cost V 6 bases and J 5 bases; bases outside gene matches: 1. CDR3 sequence (DNA): TGTGCCAGTAGCGGGACAGGGGATCAGCCCCAGCATTTT. Translation gives CASSGTGDQPQHF.

This clone was picked up a small number of times. The chain employs TRBV9 and TRBJ1-1, with TRBD1 identical over 11 bases. Germline lookup yields CDR1 SGDLS and CDR2 YYNGEE. The V gene end was trimmed by 0 bases and the J gene end by 5 bases; junction bases not matched to a gene: 12. This CDR3 contains 18 residues. The chain's CDR3 is CASSVDLGQGGAGTEAFF. CDR3 sequence (DNA): TGTGCCAGCAGCGTAGACCTGGGACAGGGGGGGGCCGGGACTGAAGCTTTCTTT.

V usage is TRBV10-2 and J usage is TRBJ2-2; perhaps D is TRBD1 or TRBD2 (5 bases each). V lost 6 bases to trimming and J lost 6 bases, with 14 bases between them. The CDR3 is made up of 14 amino acids. Germline lookup yields CDR1 WSHSY and CDR2 SAAADI. CDR3: CASSGTASAGELFF. CDR3 nucleotides: TGCGCCAGCAGCGGGACGGCCTCAGCCGGGGAGCTGTTTTTT.

The chain carries TRBV14 and TRBJ2-1; TRBD2 agrees at 9 bases. The V segment lost 3 bases and the J segment 4 bases; nucleotides outside the gene matches: 4. The germline gives CDR1 SGHDN, CDR2 FVKESK. This CDR3 region has 15 residues. CDR3 sequence: CASSQILAGYNEQFF. The CDR3 nucleotides read TGTGCCAGCAGCCAGATTCTAGCGGGATACAATGAGCAGTTCTTC.

The chain recombines TRBV6-5 with TRBJ1-4; 10 bases are a match to TRBD1. Trimming cost V 4 bases and J 7 bases; bases outside gene matches: 6. The length of the CDR3 is 15 residues. CDR1 is MNHEY, CDR2 SVGAGI, per germline. CDR3 protein: CASSWTGGSGEKLFF. CDR3 coding DNA: TGTGCCAGCAGTTGGACAGGGGGATCGGGTGAAAAACTGTTTTTT.

This chain uses TRBV5-1 with TRBJ2-4, with 12 bases identical to TRBD2. CDR1 and CDR2 from the germline V gene are SGHRS and YFSETQ. This CDR3 comprises 17 residues. The ends lost 3 bases at V and 8 bases at J; junction bases unmatched: 12. The CDR3 region has the DNA TGCGCCAGCAGCTCGGGACTAGCGGGCTTCCCGGGAGACATTCAGTACTTC. This sequence encodes CASSSGLAGFPGDIQYF.

J is TRBJ2-5 and V is TRBV30; 8 nucleotides match TRBD1. The V segment lost 0 bases and the J segment 5 bases; nucleotides outside the gene matches: 8. CDR1 is GTSNPN and CDR2 is SVGIG in the germline V gene (reference sequence). The CDR3 totals 15 residues. In DNA form, the CDR3 reads TGTGCCTGGAGTGTACAGCAGGGGGCGAGGGAGACCCAGTACTTC. It yields the protein CAWSVQQGARETQYF.

The chain couples TRBV30 to TRBJ2-3, with D unresolved. Per the germline V gene, CDR1 is GTSNPN and CDR2 is SVGIG (reference sequence). The CDR3 contains 14 residues. Trimming shortened V by 5 bases and J by 0 bases, and 12 bases separated the two germline ends. The CDR3: CAWVRGLSTDTQYF. Here the CDR3 DNA reads TGTGCCTGGGTTAGAGGCCTTAGCACAGATACGCAGTATTTT.

The chain recombines TRBV4-1 with TRBJ2-7; D is uncertain. CDR3 size: 16 residues. Per germline, CDR1 MGHRA and CDR2 YSYEKL. V was cut by 1 base and J by 3 bases, with 16 bases left in between. CDR3 nucleotides: TGCGCCAGCAGCCAAGCGACGGGCTTACTTATCTACGAGCAGTACTTC. Encoded protein: CASSQATGLLIYEQYF.

The J gene is TRBJ1-1, the V gene TRBV7-2; TRBD1 is a possible D gene (6 bases). Trimming stripped 1 base from V and 3 bases from J, with 12 bases between. This CDR3 spans 15 amino acids. The germline V gene encodes CDR1 SGHTA and CDR2 FQGNSA. CDR3 bases: TGTGCCAGCAGCTTAGATCGGGGGCCTTACACTGAAGCTTTCTTT. Protein product: CASSLDRGPYTEAFF.